These 2 T cell receptor beta chains were all obtained from the same sample, sequenced in a study of blood T cell repertoires in COVID-19. Data came from immunoSEQ multiplex PCR; TCRdb stores just in-frame clones and leaves some out. Counted here are a few hundred thousand clones, approximately 85% occurring once; the ten biggest clones make up under 2.5%. The sequenced sample consisted of PBMCs or T cells enriched from blood (not recorded which). The source is a man aged 30 to 39 who had recovered from COVID-19.

Note on this clone: Other nucleotide sequences in the sample specify the same CDR3. The rearrangement joins TRBV18 to TRBJ1-1, with 8 nucleotides matching TRBD1. CDR1 and CDR2 from the germline V gene are KGHSH and LQKENI. The CDR3 has 12 amino acids. The V segment lost 4 bases and the J segment 6 bases; nucleotides outside the gene matches: 1. CDR3 in DNA: TGTGCCAGCTCACTACAGGGGGCTGAAGCTTTCTTT. It yields the protein CASSLQGAEAFF.

The V gene is TRBV5-6, the J gene TRBJ2-1; D is undetermined. The length of the CDR3 is 15 residues. Looked up from germline, CDR1 is SGHDT and CDR2 is YYEEEE. V was pared by 0 bases and J by 1 base, with 8 bases between. CDR3 sequence (DNA): TGTGCCAGCAGCTTGGGTGGTAGATCCTACAATGAGCAGTTCTTC. Amino acid sequence: CASSLGGRSYNEQFF.